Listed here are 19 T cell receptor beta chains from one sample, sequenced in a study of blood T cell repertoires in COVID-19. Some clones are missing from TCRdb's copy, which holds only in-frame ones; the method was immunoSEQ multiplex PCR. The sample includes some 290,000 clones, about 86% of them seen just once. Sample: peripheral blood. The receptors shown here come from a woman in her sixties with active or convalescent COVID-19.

CDR3 in amino acids: CASRAGTSTDTQYF. In DNA form, the CDR3 reads TGTGCCAGTAGAGCGGGGACTAGCACAGATACGCAGTATTTT. J is TRBJ2-3 and V is TRBV19; 7 bases match TRBD2. Looked up from germline, CDR1 is LNHDA and CDR2 is SQIVND (reference sequence). This CDR3 spans 14 amino acids. V lost 6 bases, J lost 0 bases, and 3 bases stayed unmatched.

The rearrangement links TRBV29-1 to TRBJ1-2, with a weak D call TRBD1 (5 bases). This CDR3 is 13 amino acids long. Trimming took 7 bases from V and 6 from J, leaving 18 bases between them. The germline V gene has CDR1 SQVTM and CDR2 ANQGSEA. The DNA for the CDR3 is TGCAGCGCCCCCGGCAGGGAAAAAAATGGCTACACCTTC. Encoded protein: CSAPGREKNGYTF.

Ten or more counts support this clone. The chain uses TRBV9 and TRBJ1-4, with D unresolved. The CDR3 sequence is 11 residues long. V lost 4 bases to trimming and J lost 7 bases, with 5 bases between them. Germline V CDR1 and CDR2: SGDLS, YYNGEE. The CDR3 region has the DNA TGTGCCAGCAGCCCCGGTGAAAAACTGTTTTTT. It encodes CASSPGEKLFF. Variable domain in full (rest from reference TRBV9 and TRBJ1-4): DSGVTQTPKHLITATGQRVTLRCSPRSGDLSVYWYQQSLDQGLQFLIQYYNGEERAKGNILERFSAQQFPDLHSELNLSSLELGDSALYFCASSPGEKLFFGSGTQLSVL.

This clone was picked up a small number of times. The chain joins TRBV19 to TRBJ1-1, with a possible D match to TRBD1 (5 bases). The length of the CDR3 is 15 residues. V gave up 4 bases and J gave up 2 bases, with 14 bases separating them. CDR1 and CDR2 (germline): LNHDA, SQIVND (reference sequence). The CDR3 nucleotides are TGTGCCAGTAGTACCCCAGGGTACCTTAACACTGAAGCTTTCTTT. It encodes CASSTPGYLNTEAFF.

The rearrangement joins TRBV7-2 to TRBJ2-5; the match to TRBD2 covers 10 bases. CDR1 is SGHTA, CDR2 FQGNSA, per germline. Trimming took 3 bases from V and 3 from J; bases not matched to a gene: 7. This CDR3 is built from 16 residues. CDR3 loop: CASSFGAGGPEETQYF. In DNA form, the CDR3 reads TGTGCCAGCAGCTTCGGAGCGGGGGGGCCAGAAGAGACCCAGTACTTC.

The CDR3 DNA reads as TGTGCCACGAGTCTAGGGACTAGCGGACCGAATGAGCAGTTCTTC. The encoded protein is CATSLGTSGPNEQFF. This chain uses TRBV10-3 with TRBJ2-1; 11 bases are shared with TRBD2. CDR1 is ENHRY, CDR2 SYGVKD, per germline. V shed 10 bases, J shed 7 bases, and the junction held 12 bases outside the gene matches. The CDR3 contains 15 residues.

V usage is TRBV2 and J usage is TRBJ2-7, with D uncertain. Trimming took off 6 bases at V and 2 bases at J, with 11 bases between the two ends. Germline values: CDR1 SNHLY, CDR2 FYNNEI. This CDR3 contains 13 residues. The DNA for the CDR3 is TGTGCCAGCAGGGAGACTCGCGCCTACGAGCAGTACTTC. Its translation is CASRETRAYEQYF.

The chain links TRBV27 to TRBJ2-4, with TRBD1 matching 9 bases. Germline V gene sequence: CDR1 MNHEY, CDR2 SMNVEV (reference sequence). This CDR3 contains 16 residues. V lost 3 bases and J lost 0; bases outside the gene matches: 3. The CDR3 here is CASSLGTGIAKNIQYF. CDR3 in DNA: TGTGCCAGCAGTTTGGGGACAGGGATAGCCAAAAACATTCAGTACTTC.

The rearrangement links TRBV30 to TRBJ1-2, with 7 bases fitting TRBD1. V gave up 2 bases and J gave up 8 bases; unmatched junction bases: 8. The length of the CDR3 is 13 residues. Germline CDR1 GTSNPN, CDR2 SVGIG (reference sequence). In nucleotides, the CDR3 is TGTGCCTGGAGTCCTACAGGGGCCCAAGGCTACACCTTC. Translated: CAWSPTGAQGYTF.

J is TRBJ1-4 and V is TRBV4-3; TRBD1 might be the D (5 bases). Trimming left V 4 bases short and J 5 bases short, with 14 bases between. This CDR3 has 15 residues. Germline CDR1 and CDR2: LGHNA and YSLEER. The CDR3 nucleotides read TGCGCCAGCAGCCCCGGGGGGGGGTTCAATGAAAAACTGTTTTTT. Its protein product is CASSPGGGFNEKLFF.

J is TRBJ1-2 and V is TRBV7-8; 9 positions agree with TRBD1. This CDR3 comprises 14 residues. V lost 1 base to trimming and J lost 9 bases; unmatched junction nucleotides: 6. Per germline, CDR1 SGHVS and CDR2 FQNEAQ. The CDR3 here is CASSLDRTGGSYTF. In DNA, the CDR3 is TGTGCCAGCAGCTTAGATCGCACAGGGGGCAGCTACACCTTC.

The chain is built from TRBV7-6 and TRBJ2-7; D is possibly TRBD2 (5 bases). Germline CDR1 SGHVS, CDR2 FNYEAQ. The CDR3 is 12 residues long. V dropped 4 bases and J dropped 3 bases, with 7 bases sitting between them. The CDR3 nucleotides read TGTGCCAGCAGCTCCCGGGGCTACGAGCAGTACTTC. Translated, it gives CASSSRGYEQYF.

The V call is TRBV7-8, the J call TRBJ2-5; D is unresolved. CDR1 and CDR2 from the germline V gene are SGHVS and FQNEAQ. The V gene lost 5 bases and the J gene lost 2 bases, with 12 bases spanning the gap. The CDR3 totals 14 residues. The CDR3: CASSPPGKQETQYF. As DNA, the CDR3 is TGTGCCAGCAGCCCCCCTGGCAAACAAGAGACCCAGTACTTC.

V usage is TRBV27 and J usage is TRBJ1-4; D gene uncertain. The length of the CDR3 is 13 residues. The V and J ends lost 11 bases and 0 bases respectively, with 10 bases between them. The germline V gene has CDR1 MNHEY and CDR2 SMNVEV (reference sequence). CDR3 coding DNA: TGTGCCTGGTCGGGTGCAACTAATGAAAAACTGTTTTTT. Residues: CAWSGATNEKLFF.

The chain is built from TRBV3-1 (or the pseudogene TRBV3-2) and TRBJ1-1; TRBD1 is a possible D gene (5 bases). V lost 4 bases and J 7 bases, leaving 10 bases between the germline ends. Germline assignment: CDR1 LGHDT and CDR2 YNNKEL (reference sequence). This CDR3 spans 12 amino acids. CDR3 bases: TGTGCCAGCAGCCCCAGGGTGAGTGAAGCTTTCTTT. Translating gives CASSPRVSEAFF.

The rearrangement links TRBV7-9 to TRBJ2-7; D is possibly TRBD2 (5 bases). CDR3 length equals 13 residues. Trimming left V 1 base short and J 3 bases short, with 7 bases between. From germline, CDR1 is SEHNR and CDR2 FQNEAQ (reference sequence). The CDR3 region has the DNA TGTGCCAGCAGCTTAGGGACTTTCTACGAGCAGTACTTC. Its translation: CASSLGTFYEQYF. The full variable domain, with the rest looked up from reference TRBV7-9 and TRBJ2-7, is DTGVSQNPRHKITKRGQNVTFRCDPISEHNRLYWYRQTLGQGPEFLTYFQNEAQLEKSRLLSDRFSAERPKGSFSTLEIQRTEQGDSAMYLCASSLGTFYEQYFGPGTRLTVT.

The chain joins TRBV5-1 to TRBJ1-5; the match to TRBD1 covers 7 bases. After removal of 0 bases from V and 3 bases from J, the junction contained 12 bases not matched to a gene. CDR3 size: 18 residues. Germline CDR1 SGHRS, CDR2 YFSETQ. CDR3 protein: CASSLAPRQGALNQPQHF. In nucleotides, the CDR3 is TGCGCCAGCAGCTTGGCTCCCAGACAGGGCGCTCTCAATCAGCCCCAGCATTTT.

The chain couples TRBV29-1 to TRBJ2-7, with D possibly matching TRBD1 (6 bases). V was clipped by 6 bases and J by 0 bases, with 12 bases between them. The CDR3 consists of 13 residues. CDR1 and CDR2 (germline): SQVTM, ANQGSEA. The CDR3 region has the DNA TGCAGCGTGGAAATACAGGGCTCCTACGAGCAGTACTTC. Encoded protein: CSVEIQGSYEQYF.

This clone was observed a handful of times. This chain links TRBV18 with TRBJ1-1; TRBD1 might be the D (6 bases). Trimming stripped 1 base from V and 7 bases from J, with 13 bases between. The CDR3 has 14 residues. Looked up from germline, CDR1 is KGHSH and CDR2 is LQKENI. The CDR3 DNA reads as TGTGCCAGCTCACCACTTCAGGGGATGGATGAAGCTTTCTTT. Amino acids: CASSPLQGMDEAFF.